This T cell receptor beta chain stems from a study of shared clonotypes between healthy human individuals (dated by TCRdb to the early 2020s). Background on the whole study: The cohort comprised a couple of women and a few men aged 18 to 49 years. Per donor, three plates each were used for CD4 naive and CD4 memory, two for CD8 naive, and one for CD8 memory. To increase sequencing depth and limit assay-specific biases, different laboratories used diverse techniques to prepare libraries and sequence TCR repertoires. Between about 0.9 and 9 billion PBMCs per donor were obtained by leukapheresis. The study deeply sequenced blood TCR repertoires of roughly five healthy adults to estimate repertoire size and the extent of clonotype sharing between individuals. Results and caveats for the whole study, not just this receptor: Sampling was restricted to blood, and TCR repertoires in tissues likely differ from the TCR repertoires found in blood. Pairwise subsampling led to the expectation that sequencing depth would affect the degree of clonotype sharing among donors. Estimated clonotype richness was generally larger for naive than for memory subsets. Even with the large sequencing depth, rarefaction of the sorted-subset datasets indicated that sequencing was incomplete. Because the study included only a small number of donors, the genetic and exposure-history diversity represented was limited. When a few donors were compared, the shared fraction of clonotypes was around 5.1% for naive CD4, roughly 3.3% for naive CD8, about 2.5% for memory CD4, and around 0.37% for memory CD8. Clonotypes shared by all four sorted-subset donors showed higher generation probabilities than non-shared clonotypes.

Note on this clone: What this receptor recognizes is not known. Per-base quality was not reported, and no clone a single base away is much larger than it.

Using the deep immunoSEQ assay, multiplex PCR amplified TCR CDR3 regions from genomic DNA. Genomic DNA extracted from each cell subset was distributed evenly over all wells of several immunoSEQ 96-well plates, and each plate served as one replicate. For sorted subsets, around 200 ng genomic DNA, equal to tens of thousands of T cell genomes, was loaded into each replicate PCR. Purified libraries were measured with a Qubit 3.0 fluorometer, size-checked on a Bioanalyzer 2100, and measured again with the KAPA Library Quantification kit. Each immunoSEQ 96-well plate was sequenced on its own single-read 150-cycle Illumina NextSeq 550 flow cell. The authors processed their data as follows. Because the immunoSEQ output included only junctional sequences and no quality scores, the filtering could not be the same as the filtering used for full-length reads. To assign V/J genes and CDR3, sequences were annotated against IMGT germline references using PyIR, a Python wrapper for IgBLAST v1.9. Reads were removed for weak V/J assignments (E-value above 1e-6), missing CDR3, stop codons, out-of-frame junctions, or ambiguous translated residues. V3J clonotypes were defined as sequences sharing the same inferred V gene, J gene, and CDR3 amino acid sequence. To compute the percentage overlap between repertoires, the number of shared unique clonotypes was divided by the size of the smaller repertoire. RTK rarefaction, the Chao1 estimator, and Recon v2.1 estimates of unobserved clonotypes were used to assess repertoire richness. OLGA was used to compute generation probabilities for all TCRbeta clonotypes that the gDNA method yielded from a few donors. In its TCRdb copy, this immuneACCESS table keeps in-frame sequences only and misses some clones. Where compared with another copy, unresolved V genes explain less than half of these, and the others have no known cause. V and J calls plus clone size are reproduced from that table; the DNA served to infer D and trimming. The sample data list about 2.2 million clones, and approximately 92% of these were observed just once. About 1.7% of the sample is held by the ten biggest clonotypes.

Taken from the germline V gene, the CDR1 and CDR2 loops are SGDLS and YYNGEE. CDR3 length: 14 amino acids, cysteine to phenylalanine. The read is trimmed to its CDR3 DNA, 42 bases read in frame from base 1. From V the trimming removes 3 bases and from J it removes 4 bases, while the gene matches leave 5 bases of the junction unaccounted for. CD8 naive samples were CD45RO-negative cells positively selected for CCR7, giving a CD45RA+CCR7+ population that excluded TemRA cells. Donors were healthy HIV-negative adults with no recently reported acute infections or vaccinations. All donors were Caucasian adults living in Nashville, Tennessee, USA. After blood collection by leukapheresis, PBMCs were isolated using Ficoll-Histopaque density gradient centrifugation and then cryopreserved in the vapor phase of liquid nitrogen. Purity and quantity of every magnetically sorted T cell population were checked by analytical flow cytometry. From each sorted fraction, genomic DNA was isolated and quantified by UV absorbance on a Nanodrop 2000c.

Rearrangement joined TRBV9 to TRBJ1-2; TRBD1 lines up with 8 middle nucleotides. This TCR was recovered from a man between 18 and 35 years old in good health. Some clones in this sample may be carry-over from other donors' samples. The specimen sequenced was naive CD8+ T cells from PBMCs. The label giving this sample's cell subset or site can be read as: CD45RA+CCR7+. The CDR3 protein is CASSEQGARYGYTF. The bases are TGTGCCAGCAGCGAGCAGGGGGCCCGCTATGGCTACACCTTC.